This T cell receptor beta chain was identified in a study of blood T cell repertoires in COVID-19. There are 17 residues in the CDR3. CDR1 is SGHDN and CDR2 is FVKESK in the germline V gene. V was shortened by 0 bases and J by 5 bases, with 19 bases between the two germline ends. TCRdb keeps only in-frame clones here, not all; method: immunoSEQ multiplex PCR. Among nearly 65,000 clones listed, roughly 80% were seen once. Sequences were obtained from peripheral blood. This rearrangement joins TRBV14 to TRBJ2-5, with a tentative D call TRBD1 (5 bases). The sequence was collected from a human donor in a cohort sampled during active COVID-19. CDR3 region: CASSQDPGARRGETQYF. CDR3 DNA sequence: TGTGCCAGCAGCCAAGATCCAGGAGCCCGAAGGGGCGAGACCCAGTACTTC.